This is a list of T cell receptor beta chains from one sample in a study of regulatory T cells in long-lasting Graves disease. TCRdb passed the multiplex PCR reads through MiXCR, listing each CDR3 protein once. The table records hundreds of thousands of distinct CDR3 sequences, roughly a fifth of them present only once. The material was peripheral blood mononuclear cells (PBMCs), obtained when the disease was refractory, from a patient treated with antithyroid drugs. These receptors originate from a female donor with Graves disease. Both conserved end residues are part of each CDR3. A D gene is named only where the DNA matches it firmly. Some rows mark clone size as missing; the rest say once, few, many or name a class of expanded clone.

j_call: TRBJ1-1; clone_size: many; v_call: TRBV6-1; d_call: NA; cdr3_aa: CASSEGSGNTEAFF; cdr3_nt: TGTGCCAGCAGTGAGGGTAGCGGGAACACTGAAGCTTTCTTT
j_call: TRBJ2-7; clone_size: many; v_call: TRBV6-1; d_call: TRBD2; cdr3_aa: CASSPLLAEMYEQYF; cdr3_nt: TGTGCCAGCAGTCCCCTACTAGCGGAGATGTACGAGCAGTACTTC
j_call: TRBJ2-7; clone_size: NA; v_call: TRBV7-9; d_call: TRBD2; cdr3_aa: CASSHPGSGRSYEQYF; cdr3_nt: TGTGCCAGCAGCCATCCCGGGTCCGGGAGGTCTTACGAGCAGTACTTC
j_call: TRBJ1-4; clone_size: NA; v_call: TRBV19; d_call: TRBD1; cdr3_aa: CASTTPGQVNEKLFF; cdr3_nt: TGTGCCAGTACCACACCGGGACAGGTTAATGAAAAACTGTTTTTT
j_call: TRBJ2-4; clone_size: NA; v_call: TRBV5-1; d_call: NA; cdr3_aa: CASSFSGTDSGIQYF; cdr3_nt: TGCGCCAGCAGCTTCTCGGGTACCGACTCTGGCATTCAGTACTTC
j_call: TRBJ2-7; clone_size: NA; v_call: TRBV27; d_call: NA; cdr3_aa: CASSFVGRNSYEQYF; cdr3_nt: TGTGCCAGCAGTTTTGTCGGGAGAAATTCCTACGAGCAGTACTTC
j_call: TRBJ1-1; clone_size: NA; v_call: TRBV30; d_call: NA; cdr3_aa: CAWSLGRAVEAFF; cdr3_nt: TGTGCCTGGAGTCTGGGTAGGGCCGTTGAAGCTTTCTTT
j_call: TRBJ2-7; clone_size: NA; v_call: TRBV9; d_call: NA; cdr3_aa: CASSPPNRLYEQYF; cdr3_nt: TGTGCCAGCAGCCCCCCGAACCGGCTCTACGAGCAGTACTTC
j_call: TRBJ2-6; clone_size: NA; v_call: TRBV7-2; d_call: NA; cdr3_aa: CASSFGQTGANVLTF; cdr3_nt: TGTGCCAGCAGCTTTGGACAAACGGGGGCCAACGTCCTGACTTTC
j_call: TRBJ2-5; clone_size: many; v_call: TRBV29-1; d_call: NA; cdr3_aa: CSASRDAKETQYF; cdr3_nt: TGCAGCGCGTCCCGGGACGCCAAGGAGACCCAGTACTTC
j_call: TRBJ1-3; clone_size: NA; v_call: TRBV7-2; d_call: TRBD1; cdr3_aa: CASSFPGQGYLSGNTIYF; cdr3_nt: TGTGCCAGCAGCTTCCCGGGACAGGGGTACTTATCTGGAAACACCATATATTTT
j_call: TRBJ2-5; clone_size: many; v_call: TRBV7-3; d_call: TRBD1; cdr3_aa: CASSRTGEETQYF; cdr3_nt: TGTGCCAGCAGCCGGACAGGGGAAGAGACCCAGTACTTC
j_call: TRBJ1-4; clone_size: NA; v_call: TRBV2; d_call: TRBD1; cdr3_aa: CASSGSGGIEKLFF; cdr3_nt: TGTGCCAGCAGTGGGTCAGGGGGTATTGAAAAACTGTTTTTT
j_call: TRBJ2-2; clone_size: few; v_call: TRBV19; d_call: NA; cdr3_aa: CASAPGNTGELFF; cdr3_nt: TGTGCCAGTGCCCCGGGGAACACCGGGGAGCTGTTTTTT
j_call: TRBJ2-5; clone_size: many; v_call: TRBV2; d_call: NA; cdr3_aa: CASKLEGKTQYF; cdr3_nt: TGTGCCAGTAAGCTGGAGGGAAAGACCCAGTACTTC
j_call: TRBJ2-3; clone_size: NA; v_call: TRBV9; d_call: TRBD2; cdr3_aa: CASSGLAGGPDTQYF; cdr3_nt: TGTGCCAGCAGCGGACTAGCGGGAGGGCCAGATACGCAGTATTTT
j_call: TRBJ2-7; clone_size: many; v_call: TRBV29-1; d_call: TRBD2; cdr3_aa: CSVELGTSGRAGNEQYF; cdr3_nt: TGCAGCGTTGAATTGGGGACTAGCGGGAGGGCCGGGAACGAGCAGTACTTC
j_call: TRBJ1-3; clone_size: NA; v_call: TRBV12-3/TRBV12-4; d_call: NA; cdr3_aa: CASSPLAGIGNIIYF; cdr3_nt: TGTGCCAGCAGTCCCCTGGCGGGAATTGGAAACATCATATATTTT